The present T cell receptor beta chain was sequenced within a study of T cells after yellow fever vaccination. Whole-study findings and limits: Reappearance after the booster was seen for most primary-vaccination clones, at 95% to 98% CD4 and 80% to 90% CD8.

Each CDR3 protein gets one entry after TCRdb re-called the 5' RACE reads with MiXCR. The sample consists of 150,000 to 200,000 distinct CDR3 sequences, roughly 6.4% of them appearing once. This clonotype was found many times. Its antigen is unidentified. Trimming stripped 3 bases from V and 1 base from J, with 12 bases between. This CDR3 comprises 15 residues. This specimen consisted of CD4+ T cells sorted from PBMCs, obtained on the day of the first yellow fever vaccination. The rearrangement uses TRBV12-3 or TRBV12-4 and TRBJ1-1; a weak D match, TRBD1 (5 bases). This clonotype originated in a man younger than 35 who received the YFV17D yellow fever vaccine. The CDR3 DNA sequence: TGTGCCAGCAGTTTCTTCCAGGGAGGGAACACTGAAGCTTTCTTT. Protein product: CASSFFQGGNTEAFF.